The 2 T cell receptor beta chains below were found in one sample sequenced in a study of identical twins. TCRdb redid the calling of the 5' RACE reads with MiXCR, one entry per CDR3 protein. The profile shows 350,000 to 600,000 distinct CDR3 sequences, approximately 15% of them singletons. The same sample was also used in a study of yellow fever vaccine responses in identical twins.

Sequenced material: CD4+ T cells sorted from blood. The receptor set was obtained from a young woman in good health.

This clonotype showed up just once. The V gene is TRBV30, the J gene TRBJ2-7; 7 bases fit TRBD2. Germline V gives CDR1 GTSNPN, CDR2 SVGIG (reference sequence). The CDR3 extends over 14 amino acids. Trimming cost V 3 bases and J 1 base; bases outside gene matches: 6. This CDR3 is CAWRRLAASYEQYF. The CDR3 coding sequence is TGTGCCTGGAGGAGACTAGCAGCTTCCTACGAGCAGTACTTC.

There are a few counts of this clonotype. The gene calls are TRBV6-1 and TRBJ2-4; 11 bases match TRBD2. Germline V gene sequence: CDR1 MNHNS, CDR2 SASEGT. The CDR3 extends over 16 amino acids. The ends lost 7 bases at V and 0 bases at J; junction bases unmatched: 5. This CDR3 is CASTFGTSGAKNIQYF. CDR3 coding DNA: TGTGCCAGCACCTTCGGGACTAGCGGAGCCAAAAACATTCAGTACTTC.